This T cell receptor beta chain was sequenced in a study of T cell repertoires in cytomegalovirus infection. Via MiXCR, TCRdb re-called the reads, giving one row per CDR3 protein. The repertoire holds about 920,000 distinct CDR3 sequences, with around a third as singletons. Details on this clonotype: The antigen is undetermined.

The germline V and J ends were trimmed by 4 bases and 6 bases, with 12 bases remaining between them. Germline CDR1 and CDR2: SGHTA and FQGTGA. This CDR3 comprises 13 residues. Material: cultured CD8+ T cells from PBMCs, obtained from culture after CMV antigen stimulation. The TCR was taken from a human donor in good health (CMV status not recorded). Some clones in this sample may be carry-over from other donors' samples. The chain is built from TRBV7-3 and TRBJ1-1, with D maybe TRBD1 (6 bases). The CDR3 spells CASSYRQASEAFF. The CDR3 nucleotides read TGTGCCAGCAGCTATAGACAGGCTTCTGAAGCTTTCTTT.